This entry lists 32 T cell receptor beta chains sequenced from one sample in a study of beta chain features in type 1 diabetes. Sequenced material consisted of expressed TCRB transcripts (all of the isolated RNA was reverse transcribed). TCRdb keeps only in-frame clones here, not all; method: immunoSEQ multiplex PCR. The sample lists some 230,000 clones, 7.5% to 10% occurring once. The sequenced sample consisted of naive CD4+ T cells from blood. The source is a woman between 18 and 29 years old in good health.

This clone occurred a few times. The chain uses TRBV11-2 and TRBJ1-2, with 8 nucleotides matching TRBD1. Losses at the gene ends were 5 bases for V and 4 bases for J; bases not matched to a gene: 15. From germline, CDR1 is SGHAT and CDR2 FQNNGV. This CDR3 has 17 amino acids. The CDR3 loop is CASSPEGQGRPGYGYTF. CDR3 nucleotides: TGTGCCAGCAGCCCAGAAGGACAGGGTCGTCCGGGCTATGGCTACACCTTC.

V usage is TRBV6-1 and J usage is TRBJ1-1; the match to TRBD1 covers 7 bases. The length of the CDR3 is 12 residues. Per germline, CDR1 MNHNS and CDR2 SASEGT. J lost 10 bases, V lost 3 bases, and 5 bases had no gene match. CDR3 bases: TGTGCCAGCAGTGACTGGGACAGAGCAGCTTTCTTT. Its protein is CASSDWDRAAFF.

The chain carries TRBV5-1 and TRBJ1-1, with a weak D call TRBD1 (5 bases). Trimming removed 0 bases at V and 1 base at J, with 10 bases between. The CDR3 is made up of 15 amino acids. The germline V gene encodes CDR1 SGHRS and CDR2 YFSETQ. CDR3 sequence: CASSLVGGENTEAFF. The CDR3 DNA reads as TGCGCCAGCAGCTTGGTGGGGGGTGAGAACACTGAAGCTTTCTTT.

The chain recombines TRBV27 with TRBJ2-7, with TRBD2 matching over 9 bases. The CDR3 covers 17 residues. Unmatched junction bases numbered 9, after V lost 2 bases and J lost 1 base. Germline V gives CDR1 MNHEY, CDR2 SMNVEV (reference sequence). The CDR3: CASSLMASGEHSYEQYF. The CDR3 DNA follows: TGTGCCAGCAGTTTAATGGCTAGCGGGGAGCATTCCTACGAGCAGTACTTC.

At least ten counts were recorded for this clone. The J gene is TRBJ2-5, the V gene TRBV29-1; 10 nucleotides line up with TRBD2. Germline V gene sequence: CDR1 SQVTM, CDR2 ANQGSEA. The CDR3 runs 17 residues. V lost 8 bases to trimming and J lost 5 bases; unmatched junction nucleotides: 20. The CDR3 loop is CSSAGEREGSNRETQYF. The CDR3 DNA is TGCAGCTCAGCTGGCGAGCGGGAGGGATCCAACCGTGAGACCCAGTACTTC.

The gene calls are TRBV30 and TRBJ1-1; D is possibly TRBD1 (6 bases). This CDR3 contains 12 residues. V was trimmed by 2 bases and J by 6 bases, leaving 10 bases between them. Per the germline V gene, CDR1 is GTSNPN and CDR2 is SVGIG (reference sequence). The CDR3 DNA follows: TGTGCCTGGAGTCCCGGGACACCTGAAGCTTTCTTT. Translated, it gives CAWSPGTPEAFF.

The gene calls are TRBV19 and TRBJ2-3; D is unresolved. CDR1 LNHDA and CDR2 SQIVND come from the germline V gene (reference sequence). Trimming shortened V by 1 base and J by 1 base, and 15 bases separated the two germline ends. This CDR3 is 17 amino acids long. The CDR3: CASSIGLPVRGTDTQYF. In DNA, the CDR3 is TGTGCCAGTAGTATAGGACTTCCCGTGCGTGGCACAGATACGCAGTATTTT.

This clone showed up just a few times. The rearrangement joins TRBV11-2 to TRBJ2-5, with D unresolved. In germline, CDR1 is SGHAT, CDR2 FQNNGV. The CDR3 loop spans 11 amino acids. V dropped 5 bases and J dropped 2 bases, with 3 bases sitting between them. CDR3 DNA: TGTGCCAGCAGCCAGCAAGAGACCCAGTACTTC. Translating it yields CASSQQETQYF.

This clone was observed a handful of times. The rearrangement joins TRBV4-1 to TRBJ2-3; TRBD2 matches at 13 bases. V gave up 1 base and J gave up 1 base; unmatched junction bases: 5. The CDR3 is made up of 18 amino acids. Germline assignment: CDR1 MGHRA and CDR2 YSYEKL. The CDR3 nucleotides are TGCGCCAGCAGCCAAGGACTAGCGGGGGGCCTTCGCACAGATACGCAGTATTTT. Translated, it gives CASSQGLAGGLRTDTQYF.

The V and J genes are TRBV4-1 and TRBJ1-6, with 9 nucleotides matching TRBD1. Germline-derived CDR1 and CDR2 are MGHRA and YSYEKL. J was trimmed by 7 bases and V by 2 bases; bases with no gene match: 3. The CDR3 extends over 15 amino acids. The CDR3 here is CASSQPGQGNSPLHF. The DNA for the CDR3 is TGCGCCAGCAGCCAACCCGGACAGGGGAATTCACCCCTCCACTTT.

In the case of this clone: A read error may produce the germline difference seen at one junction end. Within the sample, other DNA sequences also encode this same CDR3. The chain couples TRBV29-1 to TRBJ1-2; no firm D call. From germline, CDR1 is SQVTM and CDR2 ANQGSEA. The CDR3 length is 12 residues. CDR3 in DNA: TGCAGCGTTGCCTTACAAAACTATGGTTACACCTTC. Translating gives CSVALQNYGYTF.

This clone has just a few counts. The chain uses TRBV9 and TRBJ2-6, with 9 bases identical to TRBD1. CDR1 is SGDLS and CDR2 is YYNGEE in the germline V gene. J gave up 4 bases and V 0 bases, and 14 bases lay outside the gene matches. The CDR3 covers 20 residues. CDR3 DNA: TGTGCCAGCAGCGTAGGCCTGGGACAGGGCCCTCGTTGGGGGGCCAACGTCCTGACTTTC. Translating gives CASSVGLGQGPRWGANVLTF.

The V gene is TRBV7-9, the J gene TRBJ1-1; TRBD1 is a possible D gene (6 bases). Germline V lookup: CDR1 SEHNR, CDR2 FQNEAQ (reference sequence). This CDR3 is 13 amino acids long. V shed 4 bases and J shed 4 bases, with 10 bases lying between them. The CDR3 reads CASSSRGVTEAFF. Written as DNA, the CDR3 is TGTGCCAGCAGCTCCAGGGGAGTCACTGAAGCTTTCTTT.

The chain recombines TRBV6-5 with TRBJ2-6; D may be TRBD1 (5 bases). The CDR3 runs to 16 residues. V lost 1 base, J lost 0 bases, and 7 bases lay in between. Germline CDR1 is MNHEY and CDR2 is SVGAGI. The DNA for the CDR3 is TGTGCCAGCAGTTACTGGCAGGGCTCTGGGGCCAACGTCCTGACTTTC. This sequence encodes CASSYWQGSGANVLTF.

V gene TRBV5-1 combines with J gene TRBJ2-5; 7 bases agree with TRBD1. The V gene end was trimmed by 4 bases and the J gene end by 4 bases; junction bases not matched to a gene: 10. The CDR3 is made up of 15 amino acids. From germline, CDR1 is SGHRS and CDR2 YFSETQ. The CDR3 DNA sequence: TGCGCCAGCAGCGGTACAGGGGTTTTGATAGAGACCCAGTACTTC. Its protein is CASSGTGVLIETQYF.

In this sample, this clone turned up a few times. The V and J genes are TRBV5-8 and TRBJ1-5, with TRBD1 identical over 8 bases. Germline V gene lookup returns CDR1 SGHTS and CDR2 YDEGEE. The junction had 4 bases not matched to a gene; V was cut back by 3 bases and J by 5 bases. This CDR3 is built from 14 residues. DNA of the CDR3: TGTGCCAGCAGCTACCGACAGGGGTATCAGCCCCAGCATTTT. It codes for CASSYRQGYQPQHF.

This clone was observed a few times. CDR3: CASSQATSGRVSEQFF. The CDR3, as DNA: TGTGCCAGCAGCCAAGCGACTAGCGGGAGAGTGAGTGAGCAGTTCTTC. This chain connects TRBV7-3 to TRBJ2-1, with TRBD2 matching over 12 bases. The CDR3 extends over 16 amino acids. The V gene end was trimmed by 5 bases and the J gene end by 9 bases; junction bases not matched to a gene: 11. Per the germline V gene, CDR1 is SGHTA and CDR2 is FQGTGA.

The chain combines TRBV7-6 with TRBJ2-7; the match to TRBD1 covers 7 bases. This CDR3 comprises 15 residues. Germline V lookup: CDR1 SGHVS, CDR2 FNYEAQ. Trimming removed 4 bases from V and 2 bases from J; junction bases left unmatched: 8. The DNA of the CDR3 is TGTGCCAGCAGCTCCCGGACAGGCCGCACCTACGAGCAGTACTTC. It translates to CASSSRTGRTYEQYF.

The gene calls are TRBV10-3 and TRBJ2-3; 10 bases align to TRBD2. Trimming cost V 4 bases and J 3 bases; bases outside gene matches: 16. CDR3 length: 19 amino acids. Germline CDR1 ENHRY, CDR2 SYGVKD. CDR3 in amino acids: CAISGSSGSSGVATDTQYF. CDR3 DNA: TGTGCCATCAGTGGATCTAGCGGGAGCAGTGGGGTTGCGACAGATACGCAGTATTTT.

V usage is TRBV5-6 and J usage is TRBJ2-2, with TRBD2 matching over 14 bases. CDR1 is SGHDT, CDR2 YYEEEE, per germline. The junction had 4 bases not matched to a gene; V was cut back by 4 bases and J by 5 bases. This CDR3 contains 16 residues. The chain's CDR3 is CASSKGLAGGTGELFF. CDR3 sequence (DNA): TGTGCCAGCAGCAAAGGACTAGCGGGAGGAACCGGGGAGCTGTTTTTT.

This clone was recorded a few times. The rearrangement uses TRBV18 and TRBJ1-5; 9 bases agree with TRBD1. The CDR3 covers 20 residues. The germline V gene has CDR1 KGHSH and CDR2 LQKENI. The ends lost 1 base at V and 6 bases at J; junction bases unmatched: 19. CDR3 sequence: CASSPLPPESTGGGSQPQHF. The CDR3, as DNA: TGTGCCAGCTCACCACTTCCTCCCGAATCTACAGGGGGCGGGAGTCAGCCCCAGCATTTT. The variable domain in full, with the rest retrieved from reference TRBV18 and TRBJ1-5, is NAGVMQNPRHLVRRRGQEARLRCSPMKGHSHVYWYRQLPEEGLKFMVYLQKENIIDESGMPKERFSAEFPKEGPSILRIQQVVRGDSAAYFCASSPLPPESTGGGSQPQHFGDGTRLSIL.

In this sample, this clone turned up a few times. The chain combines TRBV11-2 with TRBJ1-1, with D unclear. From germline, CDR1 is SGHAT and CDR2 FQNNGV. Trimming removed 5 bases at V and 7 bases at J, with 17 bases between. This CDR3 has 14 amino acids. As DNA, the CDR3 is TGTGCCAGCAGCGTTCGGGTTCCCGGGAATGAAGCTTTCTTT. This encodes CASSVRVPGNEAFF.

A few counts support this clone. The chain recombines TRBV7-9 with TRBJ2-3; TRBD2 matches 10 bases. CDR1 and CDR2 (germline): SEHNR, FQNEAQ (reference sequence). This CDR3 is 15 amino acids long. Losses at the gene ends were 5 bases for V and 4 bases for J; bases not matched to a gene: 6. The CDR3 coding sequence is TGTGCCAGCAGCCCTACTAGCGGGATGCCAGATACGCAGTATTTT. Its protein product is CASSPTSGMPDTQYF.

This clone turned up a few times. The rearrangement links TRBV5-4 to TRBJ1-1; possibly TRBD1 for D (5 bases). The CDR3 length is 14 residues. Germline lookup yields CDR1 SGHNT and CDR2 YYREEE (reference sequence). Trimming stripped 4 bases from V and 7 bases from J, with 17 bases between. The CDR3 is CASSPEVGGGEAFF. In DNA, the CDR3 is TGTGCCAGCAGCCCCGAGGTGGGGGGTGGTGAAGCTTTCTTT.

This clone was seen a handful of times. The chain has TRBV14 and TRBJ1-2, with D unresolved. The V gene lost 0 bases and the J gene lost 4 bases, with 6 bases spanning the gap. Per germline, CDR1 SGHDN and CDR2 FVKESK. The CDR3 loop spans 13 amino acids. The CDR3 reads CASSQDSGYGYTF. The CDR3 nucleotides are TGTGCCAGCAGCCAAGATTCGGGCTATGGCTACACCTTC.

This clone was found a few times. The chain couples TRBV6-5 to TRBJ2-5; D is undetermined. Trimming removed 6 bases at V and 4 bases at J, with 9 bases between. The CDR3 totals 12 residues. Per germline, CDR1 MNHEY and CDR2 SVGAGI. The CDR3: CASSPPGETQYF. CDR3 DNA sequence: TGTGCCAGCAGCCCCCCGGGAGAGACCCAGTACTTC.

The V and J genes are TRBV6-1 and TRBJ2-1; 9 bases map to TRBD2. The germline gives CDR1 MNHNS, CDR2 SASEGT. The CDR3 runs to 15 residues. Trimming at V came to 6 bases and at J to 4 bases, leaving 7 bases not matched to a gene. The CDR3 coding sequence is TGTGCCAGCAGCCTCGGACTAGCGAGATACAATGAGCAGTTCTTC. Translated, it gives CASSLGLARYNEQFF.

CDR3 DNA: TGTGCCAGCAGTGCTAGAAGGGGGACAGACTCCACTGAAGCTTTCTTT. This codes for CASSARRGTDSTEAFF. The chain combines TRBV25-1 with TRBJ1-1; 7 nucleotides match TRBD1. V trimming: 4 bases; J trimming: 4 bases; junction bases outside the gene matches: 12. The germline CDR1 and CDR2 sequences are MGHDK and SYGVNS. The CDR3 runs 16 residues.

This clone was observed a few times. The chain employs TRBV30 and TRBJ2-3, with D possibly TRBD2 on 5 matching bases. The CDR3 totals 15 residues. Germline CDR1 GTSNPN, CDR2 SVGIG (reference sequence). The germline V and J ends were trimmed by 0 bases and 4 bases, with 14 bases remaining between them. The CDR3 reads CAWSVLWGESDTQYF. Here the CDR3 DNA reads TGTGCCTGGAGTGTACTTTGGGGAGAGTCAGATACGCAGTATTTT.

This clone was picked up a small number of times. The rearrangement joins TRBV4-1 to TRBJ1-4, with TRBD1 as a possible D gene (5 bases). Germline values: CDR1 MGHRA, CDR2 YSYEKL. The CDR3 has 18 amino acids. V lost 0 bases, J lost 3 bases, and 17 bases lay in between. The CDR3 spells CASSQEKGQMKANEKLFF. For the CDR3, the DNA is TGCGCCAGCAGCCAAGAGAAAGGACAAATGAAAGCTAATGAAAAACTGTTTTTT.

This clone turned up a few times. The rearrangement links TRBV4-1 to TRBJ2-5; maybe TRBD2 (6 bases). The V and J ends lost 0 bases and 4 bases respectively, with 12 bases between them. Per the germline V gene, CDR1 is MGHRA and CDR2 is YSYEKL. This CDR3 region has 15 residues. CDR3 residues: CASSQEIAVVETQYF. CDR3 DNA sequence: TGCGCCAGCAGCCAAGAAATAGCGGTGGTAGAGACCCAGTACTTC.

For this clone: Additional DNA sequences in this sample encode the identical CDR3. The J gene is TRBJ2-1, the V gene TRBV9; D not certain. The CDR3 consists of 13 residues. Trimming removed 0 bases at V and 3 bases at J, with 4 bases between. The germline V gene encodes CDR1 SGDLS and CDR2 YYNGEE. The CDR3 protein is CASSVAVYNEQFF. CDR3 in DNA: TGTGCCAGCAGCGTAGCGGTCTACAATGAGCAGTTCTTC.